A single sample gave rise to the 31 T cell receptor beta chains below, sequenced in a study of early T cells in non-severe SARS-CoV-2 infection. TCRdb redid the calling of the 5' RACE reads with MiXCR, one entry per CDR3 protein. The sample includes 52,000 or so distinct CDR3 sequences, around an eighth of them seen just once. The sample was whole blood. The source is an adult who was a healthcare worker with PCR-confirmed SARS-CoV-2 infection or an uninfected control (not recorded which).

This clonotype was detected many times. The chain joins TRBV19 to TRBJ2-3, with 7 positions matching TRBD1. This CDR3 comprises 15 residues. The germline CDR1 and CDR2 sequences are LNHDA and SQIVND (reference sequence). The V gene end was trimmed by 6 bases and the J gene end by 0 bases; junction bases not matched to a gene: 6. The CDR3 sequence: CASRKTGKSTDTQYF. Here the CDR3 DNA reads TGTGCCAGTAGGAAGACAGGGAAAAGCACAGATACGCAGTATTTT.

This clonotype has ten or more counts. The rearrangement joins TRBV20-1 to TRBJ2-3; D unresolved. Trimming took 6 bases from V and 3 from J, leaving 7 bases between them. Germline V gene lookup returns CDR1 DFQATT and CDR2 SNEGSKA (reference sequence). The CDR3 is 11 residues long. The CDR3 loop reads CSAPRTDTQYF. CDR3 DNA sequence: TGCAGTGCCCCTCGGACAGATACGCAGTATTTT.

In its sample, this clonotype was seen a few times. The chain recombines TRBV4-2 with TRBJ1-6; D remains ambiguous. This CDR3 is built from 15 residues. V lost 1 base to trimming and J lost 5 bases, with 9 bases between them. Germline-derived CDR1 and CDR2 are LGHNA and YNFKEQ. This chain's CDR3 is CASSQGLRDNSPLHF. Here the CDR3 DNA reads TGTGCCAGCAGCCAAGGGCTAAGGGATAATTCACCCCTCCACTTT.

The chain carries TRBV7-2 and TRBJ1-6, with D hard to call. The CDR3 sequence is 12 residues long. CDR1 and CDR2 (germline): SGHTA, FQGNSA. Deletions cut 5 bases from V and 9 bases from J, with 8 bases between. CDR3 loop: CASSLGVSPLHF. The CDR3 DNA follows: TGTGCCAGCAGCCTTGGGGTTTCACCCCTCCACTTT.

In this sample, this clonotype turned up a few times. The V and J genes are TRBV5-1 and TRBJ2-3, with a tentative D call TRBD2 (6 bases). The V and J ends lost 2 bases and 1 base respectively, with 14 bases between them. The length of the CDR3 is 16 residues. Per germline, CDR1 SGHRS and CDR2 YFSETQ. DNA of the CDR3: TGCGCCAGCAGCTTTTACCTCGCTAGCGGCACAGATACGCAGTATTTT. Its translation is CASSFYLASGTDTQYF.

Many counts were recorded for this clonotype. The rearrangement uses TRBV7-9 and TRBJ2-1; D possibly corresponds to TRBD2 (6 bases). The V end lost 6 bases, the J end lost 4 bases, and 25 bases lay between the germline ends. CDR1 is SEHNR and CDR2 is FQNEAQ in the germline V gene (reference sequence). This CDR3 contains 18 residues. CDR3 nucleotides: TGTGCCAGCAGTCGTAGTCCGGGGGTGTTAAGCGGATACAATGAGCAGTTCTTC. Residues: CASSRSPGVLSGYNEQFF.

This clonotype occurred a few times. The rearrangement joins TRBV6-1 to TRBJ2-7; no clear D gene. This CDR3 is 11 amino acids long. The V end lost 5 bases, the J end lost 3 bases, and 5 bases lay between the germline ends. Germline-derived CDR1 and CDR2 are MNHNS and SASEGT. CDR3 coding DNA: TGTGCCAGCAGTAGAGACTACGAGCAGTACTTC. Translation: CASSRDYEQYF.

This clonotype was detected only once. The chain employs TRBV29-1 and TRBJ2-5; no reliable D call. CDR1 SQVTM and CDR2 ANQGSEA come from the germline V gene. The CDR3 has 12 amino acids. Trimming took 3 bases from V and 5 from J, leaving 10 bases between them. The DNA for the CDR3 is TGCAGCGTTGACCTGGGAACGGAGACCCAGTACTTC. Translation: CSVDLGTETQYF.

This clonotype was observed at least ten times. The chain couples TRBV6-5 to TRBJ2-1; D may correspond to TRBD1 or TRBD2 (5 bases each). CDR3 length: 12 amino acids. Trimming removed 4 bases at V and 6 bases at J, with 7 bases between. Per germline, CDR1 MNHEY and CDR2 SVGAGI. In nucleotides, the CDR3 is TGTGCCAGCAGTTTGAGGGGCAATGAGCAGTTCTTC. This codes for CASSLRGNEQFF.

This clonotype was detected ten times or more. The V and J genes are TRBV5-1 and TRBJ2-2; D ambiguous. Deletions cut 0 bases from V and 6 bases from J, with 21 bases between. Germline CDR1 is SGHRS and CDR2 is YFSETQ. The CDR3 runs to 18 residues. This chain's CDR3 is CASSLDEDFDLSSGELFF. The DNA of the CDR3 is TGCGCCAGCAGCTTGGACGAAGACTTCGACCTCTCCTCCGGGGAGCTGTTTTTT.

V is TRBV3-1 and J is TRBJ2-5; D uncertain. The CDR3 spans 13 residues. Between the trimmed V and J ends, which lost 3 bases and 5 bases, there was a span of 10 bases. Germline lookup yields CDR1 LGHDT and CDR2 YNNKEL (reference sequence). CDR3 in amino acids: CASSHPPQETQYF. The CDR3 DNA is TGTGCCAGCAGCCATCCACCGCAGGAGACCCAGTACTTC.

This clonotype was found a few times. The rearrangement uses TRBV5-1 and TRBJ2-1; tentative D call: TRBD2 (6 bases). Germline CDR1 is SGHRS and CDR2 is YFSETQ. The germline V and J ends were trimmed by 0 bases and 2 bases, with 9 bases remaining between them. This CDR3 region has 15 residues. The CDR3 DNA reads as TGCGCCAGCAGCTTGGACGGGGGTCCCTACAATGAGCAGTTCTTC. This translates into CASSLDGGPYNEQFF.

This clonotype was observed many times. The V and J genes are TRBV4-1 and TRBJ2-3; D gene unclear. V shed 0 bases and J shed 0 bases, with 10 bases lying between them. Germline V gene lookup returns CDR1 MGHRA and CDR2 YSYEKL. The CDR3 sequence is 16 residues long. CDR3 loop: CASSQDFSLSTDTQYF. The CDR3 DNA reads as TGCGCCAGCAGCCAAGATTTTTCCTTGAGCACAGATACGCAGTATTTT.

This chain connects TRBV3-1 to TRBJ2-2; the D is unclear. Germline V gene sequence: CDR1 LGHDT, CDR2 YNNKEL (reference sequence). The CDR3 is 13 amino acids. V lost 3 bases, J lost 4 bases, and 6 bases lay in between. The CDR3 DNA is TGTGCCAGCAGCCATGCTAGCACCGGGGAGCTGTTTTTT. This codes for CASSHASTGELFF.

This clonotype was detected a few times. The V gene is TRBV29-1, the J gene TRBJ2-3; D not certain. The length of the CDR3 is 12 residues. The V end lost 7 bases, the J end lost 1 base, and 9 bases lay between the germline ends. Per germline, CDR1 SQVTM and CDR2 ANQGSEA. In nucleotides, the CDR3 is TGCAGCGCCGAGCATGGCACAGATACGCAGTATTTT. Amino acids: CSAEHGTDTQYF.

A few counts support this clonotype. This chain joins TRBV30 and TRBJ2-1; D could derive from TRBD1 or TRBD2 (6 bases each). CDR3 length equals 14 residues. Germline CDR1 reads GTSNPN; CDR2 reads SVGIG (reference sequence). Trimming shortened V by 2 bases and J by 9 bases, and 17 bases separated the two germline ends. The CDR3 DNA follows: TGTGCCTGGAGTAAGGGGGGCGCAATCAGTGAGCAGTTCTTC. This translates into CAWSKGGAISEQFF.

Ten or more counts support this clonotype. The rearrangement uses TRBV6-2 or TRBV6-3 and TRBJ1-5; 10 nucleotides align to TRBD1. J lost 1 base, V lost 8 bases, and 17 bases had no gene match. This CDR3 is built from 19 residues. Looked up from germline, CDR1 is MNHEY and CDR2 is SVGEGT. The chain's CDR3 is CASGKDRGRSSGSNQPQHF. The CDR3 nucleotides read TGTGCCAGCGGAAAAGACAGGGGGCGTTCGTCTGGGAGCAATCAGCCCCAGCATTTT.

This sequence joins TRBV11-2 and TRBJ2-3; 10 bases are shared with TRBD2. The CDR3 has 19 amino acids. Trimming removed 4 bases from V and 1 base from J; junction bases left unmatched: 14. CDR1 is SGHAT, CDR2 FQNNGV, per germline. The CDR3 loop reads CASSWTLKRGGRGTDTQYF. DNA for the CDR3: TGTGCCAGCAGCTGGACTTTGAAGCGGGGGGGCCGGGGCACAGATACGCAGTATTTT.

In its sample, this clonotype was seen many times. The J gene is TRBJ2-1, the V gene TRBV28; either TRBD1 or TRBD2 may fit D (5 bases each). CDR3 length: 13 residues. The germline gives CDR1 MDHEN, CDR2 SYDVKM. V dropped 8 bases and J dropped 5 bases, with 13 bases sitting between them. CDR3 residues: CASAGTADNEQFF. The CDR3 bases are TGTGCCAGCGCCGGGACGGCGGACAATGAGCAGTTCTTC.

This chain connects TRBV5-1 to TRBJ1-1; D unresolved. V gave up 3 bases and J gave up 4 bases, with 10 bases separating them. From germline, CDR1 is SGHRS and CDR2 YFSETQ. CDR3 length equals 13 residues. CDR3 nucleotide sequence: TGCGCCAGCAGCTGGGCAGGTAGCACTGAAGCTTTCTTT. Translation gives CASSWAGSTEAFF.

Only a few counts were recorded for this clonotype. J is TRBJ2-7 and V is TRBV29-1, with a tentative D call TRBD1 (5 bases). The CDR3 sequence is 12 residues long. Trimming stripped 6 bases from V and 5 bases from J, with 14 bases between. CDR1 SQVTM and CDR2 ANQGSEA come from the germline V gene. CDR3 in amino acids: CSVWGARDEQYF. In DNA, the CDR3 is TGCAGCGTATGGGGCGCGCGTGACGAGCAGTACTTC.

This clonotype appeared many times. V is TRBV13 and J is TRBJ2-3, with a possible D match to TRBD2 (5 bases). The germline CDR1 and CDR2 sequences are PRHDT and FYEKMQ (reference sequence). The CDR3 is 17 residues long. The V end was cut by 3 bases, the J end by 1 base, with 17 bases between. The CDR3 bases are TGTGCCAGCAGCTTGAGGGTGGCCAGTAGGCGCACAGATACGCAGTATTTT. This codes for CASSLRVASRRTDTQYF.

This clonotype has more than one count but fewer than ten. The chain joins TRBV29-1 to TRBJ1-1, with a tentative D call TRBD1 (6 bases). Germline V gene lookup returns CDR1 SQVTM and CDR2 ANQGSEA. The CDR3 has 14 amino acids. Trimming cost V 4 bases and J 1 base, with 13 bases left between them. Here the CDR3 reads CSVVVRTENTEAFF. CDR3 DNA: TGCAGCGTTGTCGTTAGGACAGAGAACACTGAAGCTTTCTTT.

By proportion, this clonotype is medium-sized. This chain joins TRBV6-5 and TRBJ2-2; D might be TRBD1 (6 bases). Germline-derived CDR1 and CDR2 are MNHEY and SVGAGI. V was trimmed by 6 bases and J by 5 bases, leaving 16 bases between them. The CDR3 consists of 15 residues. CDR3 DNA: TGTGCCAGCAGAATAGACAGGATTTCAACCGGGGAGCTGTTTTTT. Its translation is CASRIDRISTGELFF.

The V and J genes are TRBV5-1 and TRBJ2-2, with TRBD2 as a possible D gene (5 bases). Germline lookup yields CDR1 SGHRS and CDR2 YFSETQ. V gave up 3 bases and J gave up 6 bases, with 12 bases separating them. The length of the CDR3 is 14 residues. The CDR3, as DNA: TGCGCCAGCAGCTCCGTCGGGGTCGCCGGGGAGCTGTTTTTT. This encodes CASSSVGVAGELFF.

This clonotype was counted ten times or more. The CDR3 DNA reads TGCAGTGCTGGGACAGGAACGCTCATGAACACTGAAGCTTTCTTT. It specifies CSAGTGTLMNTEAFF. This chain connects TRBV20-1 to TRBJ1-1; TRBD1 aligns across 8 bases. V lost 5 bases and J lost 0; bases outside the gene matches: 8. The germline V gene has CDR1 DFQATT and CDR2 SNEGSKA (reference sequence). The CDR3 loop spans 15 amino acids.

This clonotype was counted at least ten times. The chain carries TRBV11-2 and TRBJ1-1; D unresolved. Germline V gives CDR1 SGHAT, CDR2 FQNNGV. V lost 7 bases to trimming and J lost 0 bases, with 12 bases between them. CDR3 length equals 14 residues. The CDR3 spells CASTVGRLNTEAFF. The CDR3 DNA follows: TGTGCCAGCACCGTCGGTCGTTTGAACACTGAAGCTTTCTTT.

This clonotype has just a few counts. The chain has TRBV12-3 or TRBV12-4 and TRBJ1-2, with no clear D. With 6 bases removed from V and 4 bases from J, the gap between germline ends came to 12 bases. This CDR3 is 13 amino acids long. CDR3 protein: CASSRQKLYGYTF. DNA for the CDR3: TGTGCCAGCAGCCGCCAGAAGCTCTATGGCTACACCTTC.

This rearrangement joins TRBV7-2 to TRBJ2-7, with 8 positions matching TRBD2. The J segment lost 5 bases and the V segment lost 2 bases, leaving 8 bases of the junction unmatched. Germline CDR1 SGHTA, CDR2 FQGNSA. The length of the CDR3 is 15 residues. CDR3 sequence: CASSLPQRGLHEQYF. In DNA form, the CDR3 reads TGTGCCAGCAGCTTACCCCAGCGGGGGTTGCACGAGCAGTACTTC.

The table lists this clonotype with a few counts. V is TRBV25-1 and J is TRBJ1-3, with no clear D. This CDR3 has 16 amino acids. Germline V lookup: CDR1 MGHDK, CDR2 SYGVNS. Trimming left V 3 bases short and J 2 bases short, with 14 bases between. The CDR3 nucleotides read TGTGCCAGCAGTGATTTAGACTCGGGGACTGGAAACACCATATATTTT. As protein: CASSDLDSGTGNTIYF.

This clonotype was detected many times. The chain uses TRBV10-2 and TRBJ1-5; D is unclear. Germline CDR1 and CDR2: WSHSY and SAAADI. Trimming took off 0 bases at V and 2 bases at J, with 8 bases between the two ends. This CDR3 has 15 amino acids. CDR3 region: CASSESWVGNQPQHF. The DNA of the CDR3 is TGCGCCAGCAGTGAGTCGTGGGTGGGCAATCAGCCCCAGCATTTT.